The next 18 T cell receptor beta chains were all read from a single sample in a study of tumor-infiltrating lymphocytes in primary liver carcinoma. With a constant-region primer, TCR beta cDNA was made from 450 to 550 ng of total RNA. What produced the TCR beta libraries was three nested multiplex PCR rounds using slightly modified ARM-PCR. TRBV1-TRBV30 forward primers paired with a C-beta reverse primer drove the first two PCR rounds, about 10 cycles each. TCRdb reanalysed the multiplex PCR reads using MiXCR and keeps one entry per CDR3 protein. Of just over 300,000 distinct CDR3 sequences listed, 58% are singletons. RNA was extracted from whole blood without cell sorting, alongside germline DNA. The sample comprised peripheral blood. Receptor source: a woman aged 25-40 years with primary liver carcinoma and hepatitis B virus infection.

The chain uses TRBV11-2 and TRBJ2-1; tentatively, D is TRBD2 (5 bases). The CDR3 consists of 15 residues. Germline V lookup: CDR1 SGHAT, CDR2 FQNNGV. V was pared by 4 bases and J by 16 bases, with 26 bases between. The CDR3 is CASSSNVRAYNERFF. CDR3 nucleotides: TGTGCCAGCAGCTCTAATGTGCGGGCCTACAATGAGCGCTTCTTC.

In its sample, this clonotype was seen many times. The V gene is TRBV12-3 or TRBV12-4, the J gene TRBJ2-7; D ambiguous. The CDR3 extends over 12 amino acids. Trimming removed 6 bases at V and 2 bases at J, with 8 bases between. The CDR3 spells CASSPDAYEQYF. DNA of the CDR3: TGTGCCAGCAGCCCAGACGCCTACGAGCAGTACTTC.

This clonotype was observed at least ten times. The chain has TRBV12-3 or TRBV12-4 and TRBJ1-4; D remains unclear. The V end lost 5 bases, the J end lost 4 bases, and 5 bases lay between the germline ends. The CDR3 loop spans 12 amino acids. CDR3: CASSRINEKLFF. In DNA form, the CDR3 reads TGTGCCAGCAGTCGAATTAATGAAAAACTGTTTTTT.

For this clonotype: One base away lies a much larger clone, so this may be a sequencing read error. Written as DNA, the CDR3 is TGTGCCAGCAGTCCAGTCGTAAGGCCAGATGGTGAGCAGCTCTTC. It codes for CASSPVVRPDGEQLF. V gene TRBV12-3 or TRBV12-4 combines with J gene TRBJ2-1; no clear D. The CDR3 loop spans 15 amino acids.

The chain employs TRBV6-6 and TRBJ1-4; the D gene is possibly TRBD1 (5 bases). V was pared by 4 bases and J by 7 bases, with 25 bases between. Germline lookup yields CDR1 MNHNY and CDR2 SVGAGI (reference sequence). The CDR3 runs 18 residues. The CDR3 loop reads CASSSGGGGNFGGEKLFF. The CDR3 bases are TGTGCCAGCAGTTCCGGGGGGGGGGGAAATTTCGGAGGTGAAAAACTGTTTTTT.

Details on this clonotype: A read error is possible here, since a much larger clone lies one base away. The chain uses TRBV6-5 and TRBJ2-7; TRBD2 might be the D (6 bases). V lost 5 bases and J lost 7, with 21 bases in between. Germline-derived CDR1 and CDR2 are MNHEY and SVGAGI. There are 15 residues in the CDR3. The CDR3: CASSPRRLSGEEQYF. In DNA form, the CDR3 reads TGTGCCAGCAGTCCGCGTAGACTATCGGGAGAAGAGCAGTACTTC.

The CDR3 nucleotides are TGTGCCAGCAGTCCACCTTTGGGGGCCAATGAGCAGTTCTTC. Protein product: CASSPPLGANEQFF. The rearrangement joins TRBV28 to TRBJ2-1; perhaps TRBD1 as D (6 bases). Germline V gives CDR1 MDHEN, CDR2 SYDVKM. This CDR3 is 14 amino acids long. V was trimmed by 5 bases and J by 6 bases, leaving 14 bases between them.

Within the sample, this clonotype is medium-sized. The chain is built from TRBV11-2 and TRBJ2-5; D not resolved. The CDR3 length is 11 residues. From germline, CDR1 is SGHAT and CDR2 FQNNGV. Trimming shortened V by 3 bases and J by 5 bases, and 4 bases separated the two germline ends. CDR3 bases: TGTGCCAGCAGCTTGCTTGAGACCCAGTACTTC. Translated: CASSLLETQYF.

Ten or more counts support this clonotype. The genes are TRBV11-2 and TRBJ2-1; 8 bases agree with TRBD2. This CDR3 is 15 amino acids long. V gave up 1 base and J gave up 8 bases; unmatched junction bases: 7. CDR1 is SGHAT, CDR2 FQNNGV, per germline. The CDR3 sequence: CASSLARGLVHEQFF. In nucleotides, the CDR3 is TGTGCCAGCAGCTTAGCTCGGGGACTAGTCCATGAGCAGTTCTTC.

Worth noting for this clonotype: An end of the junction differs from the germline gene, which may be a read error. The chain recombines TRBV6-6 with TRBJ1-3; D call uncertain. Per the germline V gene, CDR1 is MNHNY and CDR2 is SVGAGI (reference sequence). There are 17 residues in the CDR3. The CDR3 protein is CASSYGWYSNSANTIYF. CDR3 nucleotide sequence: TGTGCCAGCAGTTACGGGTGGTACAGTAACTCTGCAAACACCATATATTTT.

In regard to this clonotype: A much larger clone differs from this one at a single base, so this may be a read error. The V and J genes are TRBV11-2 and TRBJ2-1, with a possible D match to TRBD1 (6 bases). Germline V gives CDR1 SGHAT, CDR2 FQNNGV. V was trimmed by 2 bases and J by 8 bases, leaving 19 bases between them. The CDR3 is made up of 16 amino acids. CDR3 region: CASSLQVGQGSYEQFF. CDR3 coding DNA: TGTGCCAGCAGCTTACAAGTAGGGCAGGGGAGCTATGAGCAGTTCTTC.

This clonotype showed up many times. The rearrangement links TRBV6-1 to TRBJ1-1; TRBD1 matches at 7 bases. V trimming: 8 bases; J trimming: 8 bases; junction bases outside the gene matches: 17. Germline-derived CDR1 and CDR2 are MNHNS and SASEGT. CDR3 length: 15 amino acids. The CDR3 spells CASRVGGGGHREAFF. CDR3 bases: TGTGCCAGCCGGGTGGGAGGGGGCGGTCATCGAGAAGCTTTCTTT.

A note on this clonotype: This clone may be a read error of a much larger clone one base away. The chain recombines TRBV29-1 with TRBJ2-3; possibly TRBD1 for D (6 bases). The CDR3 is made up of 14 amino acids. Germline V CDR1 and CDR2: SQVTM, ANQGSEA. For the CDR3, the DNA is TGCAGCGTCAGAAAGGGGGAGCGGACAGATACGCCGTATTTT. Residues: CSVRKGERTDTPYF.

This clonotype was detected only once. Germline and junction disagree at one end, which may indicate a read error. This chain connects TRBV11-3 to TRBJ2-3, with 8 bases identical to TRBD2. Germline-derived CDR1 and CDR2 are SGHNT and YENEEA. This CDR3 comprises 18 residues. The CDR3 here is CASSLLRLARQPPETQYF. The CDR3 region has the DNA TGTGCCAGCAGCTTACTCCGACTAGCGAGACAACCGCCAGAAACGCAGTATTTT.

The gene calls are TRBV6-5 and TRBJ1-6; unclear D gene. V lost 5 bases, J lost 5 bases, and 10 bases lay in between. The CDR3 is 14 residues long. The germline V gene encodes CDR1 MNHEY and CDR2 SVGAGI. The CDR3 sequence: CASSPTRNNSPLHF. The CDR3 coding sequence is TGTGCCAGCAGTCCGACAAGAAATAATTCACCCCTCCACTTT.

On this clonotype: A much larger clone lies a single base off, so this may be a read error. This rearrangement joins TRBV4-2 to TRBJ1-2; D uncertain. This CDR3 spans 15 amino acids. In germline, CDR1 is LGHNA, CDR2 YNFKEQ. The CDR3 nucleotides read TGTACCAGCAGCCAGGCATCGACCCGCCACTATGGCTACACCTTC. Its protein is CTSSQASTRHYGYTF.

This clonotype was observed many times. The chain employs TRBV6-6 and TRBJ1-6; possible D gene TRBD1, 5 bases. The CDR3 loop spans 15 amino acids. Germline-derived CDR1 and CDR2 are MNHNY and SVGAGI (reference sequence). The V gene lost 4 bases and the J gene lost 10 bases, with 17 bases spanning the gap. The CDR3 nucleotides are TGTGCCAGCAGTTCCCGGGGCCACAGTGGATCACCCCTCCACTTT. Encoded protein: CASSSRGHSGSPLHF.

This clonotype was seen ten or more times. V usage is TRBV12-3 or TRBV12-4 and J usage is TRBJ1-6, with 8 bases identical to TRBD1. The CDR3 has 14 amino acids. Germline trimming cut 6 bases from V and 10 bases from J; bases unmatched to any gene: 8. CDR3 in DNA: TGTGCCAGCAGCCTAGGGACAGGCGGATCACCCCTCCACTTT. Amino acid sequence: CASSLGTGGSPLHF.